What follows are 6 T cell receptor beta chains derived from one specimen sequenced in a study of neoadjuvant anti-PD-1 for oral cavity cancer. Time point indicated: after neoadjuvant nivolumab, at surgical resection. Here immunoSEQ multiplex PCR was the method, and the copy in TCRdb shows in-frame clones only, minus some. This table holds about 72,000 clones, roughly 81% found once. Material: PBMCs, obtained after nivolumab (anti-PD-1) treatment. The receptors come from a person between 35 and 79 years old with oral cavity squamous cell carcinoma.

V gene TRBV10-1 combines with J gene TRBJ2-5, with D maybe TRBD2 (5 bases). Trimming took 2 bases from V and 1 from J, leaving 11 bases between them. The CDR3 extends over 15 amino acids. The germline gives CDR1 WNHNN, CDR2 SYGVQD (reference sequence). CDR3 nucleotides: TGCGCCAGCAGTGAGAACCTCCGGGGCCAAGAGACCCAGTACTTC. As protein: CASSENLRGQETQYF.

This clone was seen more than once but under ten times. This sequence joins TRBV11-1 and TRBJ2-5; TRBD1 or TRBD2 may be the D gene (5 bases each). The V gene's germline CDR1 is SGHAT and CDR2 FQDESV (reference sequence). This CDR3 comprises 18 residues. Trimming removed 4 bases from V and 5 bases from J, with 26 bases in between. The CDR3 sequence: CASSSLGTRDDGWETQYF. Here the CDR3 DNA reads TGTGCCAGCAGCTCGTTGGGTACTCGGGACGATGGGTGGGAGACCCAGTACTTC.

CDR3 protein: CASSPPVTTNEKLFF. Written as DNA, the CDR3 is TGTGCCAGCAGCCCCCCGGTGACAACTAATGAAAAACTGTTTTTT. The chain employs TRBV7-9 and TRBJ1-4; D not certain. CDR1 is SEHNR, CDR2 FQNEAQ, per germline (reference sequence). The ends were cut back, 5 bases at V and 0 bases at J, with 10 bases in the middle. CDR3 length: 15 amino acids.

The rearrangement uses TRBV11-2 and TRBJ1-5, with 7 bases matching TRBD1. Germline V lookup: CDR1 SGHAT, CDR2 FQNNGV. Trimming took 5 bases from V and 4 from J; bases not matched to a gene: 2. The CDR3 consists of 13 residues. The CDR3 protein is CASSPQGNQPQHF. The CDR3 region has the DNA TGTGCCAGCAGCCCACAGGGGAATCAGCCCCAGCATTTT.

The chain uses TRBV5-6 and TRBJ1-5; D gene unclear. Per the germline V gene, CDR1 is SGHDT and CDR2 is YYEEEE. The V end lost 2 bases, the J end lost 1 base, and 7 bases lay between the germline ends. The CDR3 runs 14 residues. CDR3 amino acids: CASSFADSNQPQHF. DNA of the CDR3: TGTGCCAGCAGCTTTGCGGACAGCAATCAGCCCCAGCATTTT.

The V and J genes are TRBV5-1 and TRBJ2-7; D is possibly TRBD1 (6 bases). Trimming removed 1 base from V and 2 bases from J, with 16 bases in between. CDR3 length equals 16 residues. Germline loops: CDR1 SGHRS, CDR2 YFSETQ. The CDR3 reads CASSLQRQVNAYEQYF. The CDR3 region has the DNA TGCGCCAGCAGCTTGCAAAGACAGGTCAATGCCTACGAGCAGTACTTC.